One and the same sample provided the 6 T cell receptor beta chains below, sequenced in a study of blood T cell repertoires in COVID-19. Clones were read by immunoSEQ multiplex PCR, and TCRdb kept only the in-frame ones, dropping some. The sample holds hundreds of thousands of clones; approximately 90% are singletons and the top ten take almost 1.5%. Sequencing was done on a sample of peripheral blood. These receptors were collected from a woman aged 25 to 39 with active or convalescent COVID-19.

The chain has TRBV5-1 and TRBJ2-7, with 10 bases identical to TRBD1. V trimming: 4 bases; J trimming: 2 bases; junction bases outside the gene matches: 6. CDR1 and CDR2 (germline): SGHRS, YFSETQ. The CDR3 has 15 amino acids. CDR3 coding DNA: TGCGCCAGCAGCGCGGAGACAGGGGGCACCTACGAGCAGTACTTC. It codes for CASSAETGGTYEQYF.

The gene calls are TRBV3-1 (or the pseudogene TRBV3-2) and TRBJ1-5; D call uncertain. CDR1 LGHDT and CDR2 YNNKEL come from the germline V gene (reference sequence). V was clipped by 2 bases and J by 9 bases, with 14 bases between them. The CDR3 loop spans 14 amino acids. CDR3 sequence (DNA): TGTGCCAGCAGCCAAACCGGAGAATCTCGGCCCCAGCATTTT. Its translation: CASSQTGESRPQHF.

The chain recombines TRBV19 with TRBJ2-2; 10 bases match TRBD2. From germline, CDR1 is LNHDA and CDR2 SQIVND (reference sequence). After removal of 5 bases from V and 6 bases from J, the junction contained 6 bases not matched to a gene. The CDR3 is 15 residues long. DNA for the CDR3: TGTGCCAGTAGTGAGGGACTAGCGTTCGCCGGGGAGCTGTTTTTT. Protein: CASSEGLAFAGELFF. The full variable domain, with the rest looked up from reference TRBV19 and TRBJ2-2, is DGGITQSPKYLFRKEGQNVTLSCEQNLNHDAMYWYRQDPGQGLRLIYYSQIVNDFQKGDIAEGYSVSREKKESFPLTVTSAQKNPTAFYLCASSEGLAFAGELFFGEGSRLTVL.

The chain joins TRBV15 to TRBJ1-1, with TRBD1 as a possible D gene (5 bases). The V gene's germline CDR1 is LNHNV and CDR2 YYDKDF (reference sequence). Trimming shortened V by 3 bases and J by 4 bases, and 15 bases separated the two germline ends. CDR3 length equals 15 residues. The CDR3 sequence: CATSSERQTVTEAFF. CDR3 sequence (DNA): TGTGCCACCAGCAGCGAACGACAGACTGTCACTGAAGCTTTCTTT.

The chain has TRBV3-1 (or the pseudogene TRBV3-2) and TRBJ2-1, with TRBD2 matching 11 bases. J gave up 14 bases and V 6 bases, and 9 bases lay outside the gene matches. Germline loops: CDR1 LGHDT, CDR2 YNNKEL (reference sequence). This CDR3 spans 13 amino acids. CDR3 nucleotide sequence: TGTGCCAGCAGTCTCCTTAGCGGGGGGGCCAAGTTCTTC. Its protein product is CASSLLSGGAKFF.

The DNA of the CDR3 is TGTGCCAGCAGCTTGGCACTAGCGGGAGTTGGTGAGCAGTTCTTC. Encoded protein: CASSLALAGVGEQFF. The chain uses TRBV5-4 and TRBJ2-1; 11 bases fit TRBD2. This CDR3 comprises 15 residues. V lost 0 bases to trimming and J lost 9 bases; unmatched junction nucleotides: 5. Germline-derived CDR1 and CDR2 are SGHNT and YYREEE (reference sequence).